This note documents a single T cell receptor (beta chain) sequence. Germline values: CDR1 MDHEN, CDR2 SYDVKM. Germline trimming cut 3 bases from V and 7 bases from J; bases unmatched to any gene: 6. This CDR3 has 14 amino acids. The data are from a study of blood T cell repertoires in COVID-19. About the research overall: Specimens from acute and convalescent COVID-19 originated in the United States, Italy and Spain. The analysed material was cDNA or gDNA that came from T cells, B-cell-depleted T cells, or PBMCs.

Assay: immunoSEQ multiplex PCR; the TCRdb copy retains only in-frame clones and omits some. Counted here are over 200,000 clones, 88% occurring once; the ten biggest clones make up 0.7%. The V gene is TRBV28, the J gene TRBJ2-4, with 7 nucleotides matching TRBD2. This clonotype was obtained from a human donor in a cohort sampled during active COVID-19. The specimen sequenced was peripheral blood. CDR3 amino acids: CASSFRGEDNIQYF. The CDR3 DNA sequence: TGTGCCAGCAGTTTTCGGGGGGAGGATAACATTCAGTACTTC.